This T cell receptor beta chain was obtained from a study of PD-1 blockade in mismatch repair-deficient tumors. Looking at the study overall: Patients had about 13 mismatch repair-deficient cancer types and were previously treated and progressing. Study-wide points: After pembrolizumab, tumor-resident clones rose rapidly, then generally contracted before radiologic responses.

The CDR3 contains 14 residues. V gave up 6 bases and J gave up 1 base; unmatched junction bases: 4. Looked up from germline, CDR1 is LGHNA and CDR2 is YSLEER. Produced via immunoSEQ multiplex PCR; TCRdb's table is partial and in-frame only. The table records roughly 130,000 clones, roughly 90% of them present only once. In regard to this clone: Its specificity is not known. The sample has other DNA sequences that encode this CDR3 too.

Mismatch repair deficiency was confirmed in all patients, by PCR or immunohistochemistry. A few pembrolizumab responders had their TCRs sequenced. The receptor was isolated from an adult with mismatch repair-deficient cancer. The starting material was peripheral blood, obtained approximately 73 weeks after starting pembrolizumab. V gene TRBV4-3 combines with J gene TRBJ2-7, with 9 positions matching TRBD1. CDR3 in DNA: TGCGCCAGCAGTCCCGGGACAGGGTCCTACGAGCAGTACTTC. It specifies CASSPGTGSYEQYF.